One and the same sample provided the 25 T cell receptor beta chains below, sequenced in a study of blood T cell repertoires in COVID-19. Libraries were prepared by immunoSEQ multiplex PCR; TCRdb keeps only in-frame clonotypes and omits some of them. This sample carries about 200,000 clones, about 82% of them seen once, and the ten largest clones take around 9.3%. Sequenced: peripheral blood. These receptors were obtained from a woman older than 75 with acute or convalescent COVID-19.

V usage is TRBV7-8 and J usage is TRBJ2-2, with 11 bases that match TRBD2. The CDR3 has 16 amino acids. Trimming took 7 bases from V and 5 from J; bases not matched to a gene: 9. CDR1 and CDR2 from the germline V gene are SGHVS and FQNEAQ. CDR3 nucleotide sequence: TGTGCCAGCACTATAGCGGGGGGGCCGCGGACCGGGGAGCTGTTTTTT. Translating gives CASTIAGGPRTGELFF.

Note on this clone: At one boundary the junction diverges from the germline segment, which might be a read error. The CDR3 protein is CATSQVGIKNEKLFF. DNA for the CDR3: TGTGCCACCAGTCAAGTCGGTATTAAAAATGAAAAACTGTTTTTT. The chain joins TRBV27 to TRBJ1-4; D call uncertain. Germline CDR1 reads MNHEY; CDR2 reads SMNVEV (reference sequence). There are 15 residues in the CDR3. Full variable domain (outside the CDR3, taken from reference TRBV27 and TRBJ1-4): EAQVTQNPRYLITVTGKKLTVTCSQNMNHEYMSWYRQDPGLGLRQIYYSMNVEVTDKGDVPEGYKVSRKEKRNFPLILESPSPNQTSLYFCATSQVGIKNEKLFFGSGTQLSVL.

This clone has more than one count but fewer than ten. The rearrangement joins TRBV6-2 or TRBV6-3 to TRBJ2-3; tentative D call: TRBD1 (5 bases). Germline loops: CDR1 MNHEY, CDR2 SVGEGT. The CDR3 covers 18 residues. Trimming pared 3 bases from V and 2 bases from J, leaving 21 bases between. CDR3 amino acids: CASSYSGFEATYTDTQYF. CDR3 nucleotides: TGTGCCAGCAGTTATTCAGGGTTCGAAGCCACATACACAGATACGCAGTATTTT.

The CDR3 is CASFTNMYTEAFF. CDR3 DNA sequence: TGTGCCAGCTTCACGAACATGTACACTGAAGCTTTCTTT. The genes are TRBV12-3 or TRBV12-4 and TRBJ1-1; D is unclear. This CDR3 has 13 residues. Trimming pared 8 bases from V and 3 bases from J, leaving 13 bases between.

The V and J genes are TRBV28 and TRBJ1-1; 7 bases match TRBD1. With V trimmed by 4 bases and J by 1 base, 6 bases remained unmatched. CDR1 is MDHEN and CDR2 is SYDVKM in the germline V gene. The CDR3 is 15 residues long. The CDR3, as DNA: TGTGCCAGCAGTTATACGACAGGGTGGAACACTGAAGCTTTCTTT. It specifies CASSYTTGWNTEAFF.

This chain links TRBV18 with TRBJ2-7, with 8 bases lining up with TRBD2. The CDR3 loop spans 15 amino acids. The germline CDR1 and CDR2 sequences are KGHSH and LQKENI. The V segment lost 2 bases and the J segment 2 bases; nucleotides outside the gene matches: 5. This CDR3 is CASSPGSGSPYEQYF. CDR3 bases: TGTGCCAGCTCACCAGGGAGCGGGAGTCCCTACGAGCAGTACTTC.

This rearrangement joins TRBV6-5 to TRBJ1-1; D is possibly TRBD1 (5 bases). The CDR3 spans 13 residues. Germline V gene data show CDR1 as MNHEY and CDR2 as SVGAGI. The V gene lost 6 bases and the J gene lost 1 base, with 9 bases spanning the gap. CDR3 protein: CASSADRNTEAFF. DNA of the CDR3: TGTGCCAGCAGCGCCGACAGGAACACTGAAGCTTTCTTT.

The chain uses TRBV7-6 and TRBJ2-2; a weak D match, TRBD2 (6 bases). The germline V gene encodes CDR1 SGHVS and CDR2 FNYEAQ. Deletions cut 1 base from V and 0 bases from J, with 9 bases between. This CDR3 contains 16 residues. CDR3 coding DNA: TGTGCCAGCAGCTTAGTAGCTAGCGCGAACACCGGGGAGCTGTTTTTT. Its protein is CASSLVASANTGELFF.

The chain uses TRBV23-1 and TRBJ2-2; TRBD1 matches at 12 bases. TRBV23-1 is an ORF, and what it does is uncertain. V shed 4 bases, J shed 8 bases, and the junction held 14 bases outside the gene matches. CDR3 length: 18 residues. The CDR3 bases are TGCGCCAGCAGTCCCAGGGACAGGGGGCGAGGGGGTAGAGGGGAGCTGTTTTTT. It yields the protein CASSPRDRGRGGRGELFF.

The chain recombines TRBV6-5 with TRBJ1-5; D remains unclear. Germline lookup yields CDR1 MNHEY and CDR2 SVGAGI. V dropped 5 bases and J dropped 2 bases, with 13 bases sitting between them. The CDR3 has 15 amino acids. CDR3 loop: CASSPLEGGNQPQHF. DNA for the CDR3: TGTGCCAGCAGTCCCTTGGAAGGAGGCAATCAGCCCCAGCATTTT.

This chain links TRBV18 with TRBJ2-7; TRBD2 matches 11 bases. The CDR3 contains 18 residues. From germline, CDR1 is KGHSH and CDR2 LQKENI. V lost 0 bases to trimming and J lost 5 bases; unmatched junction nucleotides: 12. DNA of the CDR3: TGTGCCAGCTCACCACCGTTTACACTAGCGGGGGTGAGAAACGAGCAGTACTTC. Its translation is CASSPPFTLAGVRNEQYF.

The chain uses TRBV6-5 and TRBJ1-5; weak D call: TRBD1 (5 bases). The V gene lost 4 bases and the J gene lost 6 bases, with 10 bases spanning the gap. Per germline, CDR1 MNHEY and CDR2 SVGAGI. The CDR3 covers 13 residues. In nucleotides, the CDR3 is TGTGCCAGCAGTTGGACAACAGGTCAGCCCCAGCATTTT. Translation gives CASSWTTGQPQHF.

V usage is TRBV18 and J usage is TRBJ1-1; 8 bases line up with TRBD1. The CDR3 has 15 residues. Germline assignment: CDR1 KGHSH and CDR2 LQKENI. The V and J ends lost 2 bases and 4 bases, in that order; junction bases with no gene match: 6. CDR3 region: CASSPMDRVGTEAFF. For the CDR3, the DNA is TGTGCCAGCTCACCAATGGACAGGGTGGGCACTGAAGCTTTCTTT.

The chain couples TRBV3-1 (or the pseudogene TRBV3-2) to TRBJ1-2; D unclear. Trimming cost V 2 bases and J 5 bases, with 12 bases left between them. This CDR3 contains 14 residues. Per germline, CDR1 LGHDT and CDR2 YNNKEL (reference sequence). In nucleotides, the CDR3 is TGTGCCAGCAGCCAAAGGAGGGAGGAGTATGGCTACACCTTC. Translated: CASSQRREEYGYTF.

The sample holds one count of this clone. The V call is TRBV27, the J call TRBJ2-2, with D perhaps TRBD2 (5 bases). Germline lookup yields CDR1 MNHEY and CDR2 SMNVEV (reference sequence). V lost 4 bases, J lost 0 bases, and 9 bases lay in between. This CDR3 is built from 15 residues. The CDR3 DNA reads TGTGCCAGCAGTTCGGTCGGGGCGAACACCGGGGAGCTGTTTTTT. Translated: CASSSVGANTGELFF.

The CDR3 sequence: CASSSTGLAEETQYF. CDR3 DNA sequence: TGTGCCAGCAGTTCGACCGGACTAGCGGAAGAGACCCAGTACTTC. This chain connects TRBV28 to TRBJ2-5, with 10 bases identical to TRBD2. The CDR3 is 15 amino acids. The germline V gene encodes CDR1 MDHEN and CDR2 SYDVKM. Trimming removed 4 bases from V and 3 bases from J; junction bases left unmatched: 5.

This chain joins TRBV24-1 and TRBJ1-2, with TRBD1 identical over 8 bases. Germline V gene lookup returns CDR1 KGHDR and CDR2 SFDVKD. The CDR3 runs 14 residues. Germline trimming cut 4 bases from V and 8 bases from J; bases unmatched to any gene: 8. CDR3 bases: TGTGCCACCAGTGACCTTGGACAGGGAGCAGGCTACACCTTC. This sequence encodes CATSDLGQGAGYTF.

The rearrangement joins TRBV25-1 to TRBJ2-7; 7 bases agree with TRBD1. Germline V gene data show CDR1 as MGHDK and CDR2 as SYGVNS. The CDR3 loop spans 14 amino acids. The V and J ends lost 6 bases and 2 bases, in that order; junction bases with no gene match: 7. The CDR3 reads CASRGVRGTYEQYF. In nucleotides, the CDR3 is TGTGCCAGCAGGGGGGTCAGGGGGACCTACGAGCAGTACTTC.

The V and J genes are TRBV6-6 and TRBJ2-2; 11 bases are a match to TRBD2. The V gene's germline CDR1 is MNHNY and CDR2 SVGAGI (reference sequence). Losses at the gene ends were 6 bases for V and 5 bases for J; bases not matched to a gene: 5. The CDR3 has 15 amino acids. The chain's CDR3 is CASRPSGRNTGELFF. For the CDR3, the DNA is TGTGCCAGCAGGCCTAGCGGGAGGAATACCGGGGAGCTGTTTTTT.

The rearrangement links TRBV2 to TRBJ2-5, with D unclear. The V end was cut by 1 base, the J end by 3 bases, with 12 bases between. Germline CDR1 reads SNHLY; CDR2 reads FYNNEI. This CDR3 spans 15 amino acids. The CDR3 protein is CASSEGASFEETQYF. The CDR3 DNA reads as TGTGCCAGCAGTGAAGGTGCTAGTTTTGAAGAGACCCAGTACTTC.

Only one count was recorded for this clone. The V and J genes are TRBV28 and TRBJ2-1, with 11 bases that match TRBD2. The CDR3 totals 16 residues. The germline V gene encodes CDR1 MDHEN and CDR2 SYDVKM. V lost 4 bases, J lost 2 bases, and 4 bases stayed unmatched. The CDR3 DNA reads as TGTGCCAGCAGTTCAGTAGCGGGAGGGCCCTACAATGAGCAGTTCTTC. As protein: CASSSVAGGPYNEQFF.

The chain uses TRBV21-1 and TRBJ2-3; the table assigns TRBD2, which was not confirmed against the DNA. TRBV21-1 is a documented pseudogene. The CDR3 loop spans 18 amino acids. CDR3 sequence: CASSKDRLAGGCTDTQYF. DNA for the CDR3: TGTGCCAGCAGCAAAGATCGACTAGCGGGGGGGTGCACAGATACGCAGTATTTT.

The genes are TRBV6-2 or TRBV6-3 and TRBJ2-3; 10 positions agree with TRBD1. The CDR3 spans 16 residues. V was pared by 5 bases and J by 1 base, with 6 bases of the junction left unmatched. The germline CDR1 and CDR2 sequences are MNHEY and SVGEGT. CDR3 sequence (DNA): TGTGCCAGCAGTCCCCGGGGACAGGGGCGCACAGATACGCAGTATTTT. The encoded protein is CASSPRGQGRTDTQYF.

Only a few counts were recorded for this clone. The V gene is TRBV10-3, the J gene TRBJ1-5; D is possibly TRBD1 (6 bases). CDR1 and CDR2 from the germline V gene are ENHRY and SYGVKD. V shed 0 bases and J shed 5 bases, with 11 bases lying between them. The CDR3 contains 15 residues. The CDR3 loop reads CAISESGGSDQPQHF. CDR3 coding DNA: TGTGCCATCAGTGAGTCTGGGGGCAGCGATCAGCCCCAGCATTTT.

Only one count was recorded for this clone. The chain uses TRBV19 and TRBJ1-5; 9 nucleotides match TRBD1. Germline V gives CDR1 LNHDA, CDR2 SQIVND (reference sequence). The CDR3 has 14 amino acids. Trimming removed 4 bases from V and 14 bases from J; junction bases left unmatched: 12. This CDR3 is CASSTDATGGTEHF. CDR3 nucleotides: TGTGCCAGTAGTACGGACGCTACAGGGGGCACGGAGCATTTT.